Presented here are 27 T cell receptor beta chains from one specimen sequenced in a study of vaccination effects on CD4 cells after COVID-19 (dated by TCRdb to between 2022 and 2023). The library came from the immunoSEQ multiplex PCR assay. The table was pulled from immuneACCESS by TCRdb, which kept in-frame rearrangements only. Such tables lose some clones; where checked, under half of the loss comes from unresolved V genes, and the rest has no known cause. This sample gives about 34,000 clones in total; 73% of them show up just once. The ten largest account for 30% to 40% of the sample. The ViraFEST assay stimulated PBMC with viral peptide pools and then used TCR sequencing to identify antigen-specific CD4+ T cell clonotypes by expansion. After more than nine days of culture, CD4+ T cells were isolated with the EasySep CD4+ T cell isolation kit. PCR-confirmed SARS-CoV-2 infection had occurred in convalescent patients between March and December 2020, before the Alpha, Beta and Delta variants emerged in the United States.

The antigens these receptors bind are not known. The sequenced sample was CD4+ T cells from PBMCs cultured with a peptide pool, obtained before COVID-19 vaccination. All receptors come from a human donor who had a prior SARS-CoV-2 infection.

V usage is TRBV11-1 and J usage is TRBJ1-2; the D gene is possibly TRBD1 (5 bases). CDR1 is SGHAT and CDR2 is FQDESV in the germline V gene (reference sequence). V was pared by 5 bases and J by 0 bases, with 10 bases between. This CDR3 has 14 amino acids. The CDR3 loop is CASSPMTANYGYTF. CDR3 coding DNA: TGTGCCAGCAGCCCTATGACAGCTAACTATGGCTACACCTTC.

This clone was found a few times. The genes are TRBV18 and TRBJ2-1; TRBD1 matches at 9 bases. The CDR3 spans 15 residues. V gave up 5 bases and J gave up 1 base; unmatched junction bases: 3. Germline CDR1 reads KGHSH; CDR2 reads LQKENI. CDR3 protein: CASSSGTGSYNEQFF. The CDR3 region has the DNA TGTGCCAGCTCATCCGGGACAGGGTCCTACAATGAGCAGTTCTTC.

The rearrangement uses TRBV6-7 and TRBJ2-1, with D uncertain. TRBV6-7 is an open reading frame whose function is uncertain. The V and J ends lost 8 bases and 3 bases respectively, with 11 bases between them. CDR3 length: 13 amino acids. The CDR3 loop reads CASSRIVYNEQFF. In DNA form, the CDR3 reads TGTGCCAGCTCCCGGATTGTCTACAATGAGCAGTTCTTC.

This rearrangement joins TRBV5-5 to TRBJ1-6, with D perhaps matching TRBD1 (6 bases). Trimming took off 1 base at V and 7 bases at J, with 12 bases between the two ends. The CDR3 loop spans 15 amino acids. CDR1 and CDR2 from the germline V gene are SGHKS and YYEKEE (reference sequence). CDR3 DNA sequence: TGTGCCAGCAGCTTGTATGTCAGGGGAAATTCACCCCTCCACTTT. Residues: CASSLYVRGNSPLHF.

The chain combines TRBV6-1 with TRBJ2-7; the match to TRBD2 covers 7 bases. The CDR3 extends over 14 amino acids. Germline trimming cut 2 bases from V and 5 bases from J; bases unmatched to any gene: 6. The germline gives CDR1 MNHNS, CDR2 SASEGT. The DNA of the CDR3 is TGTGCCAGCAGTGAACACGGGGGGAGAAACGAGCAGTACTTC. Residues: CASSEHGGRNEQYF.

Turning to this clone: The DNA is omitted, as the CDR3 cannot be located on it reliably, and the CDR3 follows TCRdb's listing. The V gene is TRBV28, the J gene TRBJ2-5; the table assigns TRBD1, which was not confirmed against the DNA. Termini included, the CDR3 measures 15 amino acids. CDR1 and CDR2 (germline): MDHEN, SYDVKM. The CDR3 sequence is CASSSSVGVQETQYF.

CDR3 loop: CALGTRGLGETQYF. The CDR3 DNA follows: TGCGCGTTGGGGACAAGGGGGTTAGGAGAGACCCAGTACTTC. This chain joins TRBV29-1 and TRBJ2-5; tentatively, D is TRBD1 (6 bases). The germline V gene has CDR1 SQVTM and CDR2 ANQGSEA. This CDR3 region has 14 residues.

V and J are TRBV19 and TRBJ1-1; no clear D gene. Germline V CDR1 and CDR2: LNHDA, SQIVND (reference sequence). This CDR3 region has 13 residues. The ends were cut back, 8 bases at V and 8 bases at J, with 18 bases in the middle. CDR3 coding DNA: TGTGCCAGTTCAACTGAGTGGTGGATGGAAGCTTTCTTT. Its translation is CASSTEWWMEAFF.

The chain recombines TRBV5-1 with TRBJ2-1, with TRBD2 matching 7 bases. The V and J ends lost 4 bases and 0 bases, in that order; junction bases with no gene match: 4. Germline V CDR1 and CDR2: SGHRS, YFSETQ. The CDR3 contains 15 residues. In DNA form, the CDR3 reads TGCGCCAGCAGCGGGGGACTAAGCTCCTACAATGAGCAGTTCTTC. It encodes CASSGGLSSYNEQFF. The variable domain in full, with the rest retrieved from reference TRBV5-1 and TRBJ2-1, is KAGVTQTPRYLIKTRGQQVTLSCSPISGHRSVSWYQQTPGQGLQFLFEYFSETQRNKGNFPGRFSGRQFSNSRSEMNVSTLELGDSALYLCASSGGLSSYNEQFFGPGTRLTVL.

The rearrangement links TRBV7-8 to TRBJ2-7; D might be TRBD1 or TRBD2, each matching 5 bases. CDR1 is SGHVS and CDR2 is FQNEAQ in the germline V gene. The CDR3 consists of 20 residues. V was pared by 4 bases and J by 2 bases, with 30 bases between. CDR3 in DNA: TGTGCCAGCAGCTGGGGACGGGCTCTGGTAGTGCCTCAATATACCTACGAGCAGTACTTC. It codes for CASSWGRALVVPQYTYEQYF.

This clone has only one observation. The rearrangement uses TRBV5-4 and TRBJ2-3; D remains unclear. Deletions cut 4 bases from V and 3 bases from J, with 15 bases between. The CDR3 spans 15 residues. Germline CDR1 and CDR2: SGHNT and YYREEE (reference sequence). The CDR3 region has the DNA TGTGCCAGCAGCCTAACCTCCCTAAATACAGATACGCAGTATTTT. Protein product: CASSLTSLNTDTQYF. The full variable domain, in which reference TRBV5-4 and TRBJ2-3 provide the parts outside the CDR3, is ETGVTQSPTHLIKTRGQQVTLRCSSQSGHNTVSWYQQALGQGPQFIFQYYREEENGRGNFPPRFSGLQFPNYSSELNVNALELDDSALYLCASSLTSLNTDTQYFGPGTRLTVL.

This clone was recorded once. Written as DNA, the CDR3 is TGTGCCAGCAGCCCTAGACAGGGGGCGGGAGGGTATGGCTACACCTTC. Protein sequence: CASSPRQGAGGYGYTF. The chain carries TRBV6-2 or TRBV6-3 and TRBJ1-2; TRBD1 matches at 10 bases. The germline V gene encodes CDR1 MNHEY and CDR2 SVGEGT. The length of the CDR3 is 16 residues. V lost 6 bases to trimming and J lost 5 bases; unmatched junction nucleotides: 12.

This chain connects TRBV20-1 to TRBJ2-1, with D hard to call. The V end was cut by 3 bases, the J end by 0 bases, with 15 bases between. The CDR3 totals 16 residues. CDR1 and CDR2 from the germline V gene are DFQATT and SNEGSKA (reference sequence). CDR3 in amino acids: CSASSAEKSSYNEQFF. The CDR3 DNA is TGCAGTGCTAGTTCGGCGGAAAAAAGCTCCTACAATGAGCAGTTCTTC.

The J gene is TRBJ1-2, the V gene TRBV5-1; TRBD1 matches at 9 bases. Unmatched junction bases numbered 5, after V lost 0 bases and J lost 2 bases. The CDR3 has 16 amino acids. CDR1 and CDR2 (germline): SGHRS, YFSETQ. CDR3: CASSLAGTGLNYGYTF. The CDR3, as DNA: TGCGCCAGCAGCTTGGCCGGGACAGGGCTAAACTATGGCTACACCTTC.

J is TRBJ2-7 and V is TRBV10-3; TRBD1 might be the D (6 bases). Germline V CDR1 and CDR2: ENHRY, SYGVKD. The CDR3 length is 16 residues. V was cut by 10 bases and J by 1 base, with 23 bases left in between. The CDR3 DNA sequence: TGTGCCACCGCTAAGGAGTCCGGGACACAATCCTACGAGCAGTACTTC. Its translation is CATAKESGTQSYEQYF.

This chain links TRBV7-6 with TRBJ1-2; possibly TRBD1 for D (6 bases). Trimming shortened V by 0 bases and J by 4 bases, and 18 bases separated the two germline ends. The germline V gene encodes CDR1 SGHVS and CDR2 FNYEAQ. The CDR3 has 17 amino acids. Here the CDR3 reads CASSLALWQGQSYGYTF. For the CDR3, the DNA is TGTGCCAGCAGCTTAGCGCTTTGGCAGGGGCAAAGCTATGGCTACACCTTC. Filled out from reference TRBV7-6 and TRBJ1-2, the complete variable domain reads GAGVSQSPRYKVTKRGQDVALRCDPISGHVSLYWYRQALGQGPEFLTYFNYEAQQDKSGLPNDRFSAERPEGSISTLTIQRTEQRDSAMYRCASSLALWQGQSYGYTFGSGTRLTVV.

The chain joins TRBV9 to TRBJ2-1; the D gene could be TRBD1 or TRBD2 (5 bases each). Germline V CDR1 and CDR2: SGDLS, YYNGEE. V lost 1 base and J lost 1, with 12 bases in between. This CDR3 contains 16 residues. The CDR3 DNA is TGTGCCAGCAGCGTATTTCGAGGGGCATCCTACAATGAGCAGTTCTTC. Amino acids: CASSVFRGASYNEQFF.

The CDR3 DNA sequence: TGTGCCAGCAGTTACAGGGACACTGAAGCTTTCTTT. Amino acids: CASSYRDTEAFF. The chain links TRBV6-2 or TRBV6-3 to TRBJ1-1; D ambiguous. V was pared by 2 bases and J by 3 bases, with 4 bases between. CDR3 size: 12 residues. Germline V gene data show CDR1 as MNHEY and CDR2 as SVGEGT.

The rearrangement links TRBV11-3 to TRBJ1-4; the D is unclear. This CDR3 spans 14 amino acids. Germline V gene sequence: CDR1 SGHNT, CDR2 YENEEA. The V end lost 3 bases, the J end lost 4 bases, and 9 bases lay between the germline ends. As DNA, the CDR3 is TGTGCCAGCAGCTTTGGGCTGAGTAATGAAAAACTGTTTTTT. It specifies CASSFGLSNEKLFF.

The chain employs TRBV18 and TRBJ1-2, with 7 bases matching TRBD1. CDR3 length: 13 amino acids. Per the germline V gene, CDR1 is KGHSH and CDR2 is LQKENI. Trimming removed 3 bases from V and 8 bases from J; junction bases left unmatched: 6. The CDR3 protein is CASSPEGAQGYTF. CDR3 in DNA: TGTGCCAGCTCACCCGAGGGGGCGCAGGGCTACACCTTC.

The chain joins TRBV20-1 to TRBJ2-2; no reliable D call. V lost 4 bases and J lost 8, with 5 bases in between. CDR3 length: 10 amino acids. CDR1 and CDR2 from the germline V gene are DFQATT and SNEGSKA (reference sequence). The CDR3 DNA sequence: TGCAGTGCTATGGGAGGGGAGCTGTTTTTT. This codes for CSAMGGELFF.

This chain uses TRBV4-2 with TRBJ2-7, with D perhaps TRBD1 (5 bases). This CDR3 is 15 amino acids long. The germline gives CDR1 LGHNA, CDR2 YNFKEQ. Trimming pared 6 bases from V and 6 bases from J, leaving 21 bases between. For the CDR3, the DNA is TGTGCCAGCAGTCCTAGGGCTGGAGAAAGGGGCGAGCAGTACTTC. Its protein product is CASSPRAGERGEQYF.

The chain is built from TRBV4-3 and TRBJ1-1; no reliable D call. V dropped 0 bases and J dropped 1 base, with 3 bases sitting between them. Germline V CDR1 and CDR2: LGHNA, YSLEER. The CDR3 extends over 13 amino acids. CDR3 region: CASSQDRNTEAFF. CDR3 DNA sequence: TGCGCCAGCAGCCAAGACAGGAACACTGAAGCTTTCTTT.

The V and J genes are TRBV15 and TRBJ2-5, with 7 bases aligning to TRBD2. Germline V gene data show CDR1 as LNHNV and CDR2 as YYDKDF (reference sequence). This CDR3 region has 15 residues. With 1 base clipped from V and 3 bases from J, the junction kept 5 bases outside the gene matches. The CDR3 DNA reads TGTGCCACCAGCAGAGGGATCAGCGGGGAAGAGACCCAGTACTTC. It encodes CATSRGISGEETQYF.

The rearrangement uses TRBV11-2 and TRBJ2-2; tentative D call: TRBD1 (6 bases). V lost 2 bases and J lost 5, with 12 bases in between. The CDR3 sequence is 15 residues long. Germline loops: CDR1 SGHAT, CDR2 FQNNGV. CDR3 sequence: CASSLIRGKTGELFF. CDR3 nucleotide sequence: TGTGCCAGCAGCTTAATTAGGGGGAAGACCGGGGAGCTGTTTTTT.

CDR3 nucleotide sequence: TGTGCCAGCAGTCACGGGACCCGAGAGCAGTACTTC. It specifies CASSHGTREQYF. The J gene is TRBJ2-7, the V gene TRBV5-4, with D perhaps assigned TRBD1 or TRBD2 (5 bases each). There are 12 residues in the CDR3. V lost 5 bases, J lost 7 bases, and 13 bases lay in between. Germline CDR1 and CDR2: SGHNT and YYREEE (reference sequence).

The chain couples TRBV30 to TRBJ2-3, with 8 bases matching TRBD2. Germline V gene lookup returns CDR1 GTSNPN and CDR2 SVGIG (reference sequence). This CDR3 has 14 amino acids. V was clipped by 8 bases and J by 1 base; unmatched bases: 8. CDR3 protein: CAGRSAGGTDTQYF. The CDR3 nucleotides read TGTGCCGGACGCTCAGCGGGGGGCACAGATACGCAGTATTTT.